Presented here are 29 T cell receptor beta chains from one specimen sequenced in a study of blood T cell repertoires in COVID-19. TCRdb's copy holds only in-frame clones and misses some; the assay was immunoSEQ multiplex PCR. This table holds about 270,000 clones, 80% to 85% found once. Material: peripheral blood. These receptors were taken from a woman aged 55-69 years with active or convalescent COVID-19.

The chain links TRBV15 to TRBJ2-3, with D tentatively TRBD2 (6 bases). The CDR3 spans 15 residues. The V end lost 4 bases, the J end lost 0 bases, and 11 bases lay between the germline ends. The germline gives CDR1 LNHNV, CDR2 YYDKDF (reference sequence). The CDR3 loop reads CATSTGGGSTDTQYF. Here the CDR3 DNA reads TGTGCCACCAGCACTGGAGGAGGGAGCACAGATACGCAGTATTTT.

V is TRBV3-1 (or the pseudogene TRBV3-2) and J is TRBJ2-7; no reliable D call. CDR1 LGHDT and CDR2 YNNKEL come from the germline V gene (reference sequence). This CDR3 spans 13 amino acids. The V gene lost 4 bases and the J gene lost 2 bases, with 9 bases spanning the gap. This CDR3 reads CASSPGTTYEQYF. The CDR3, as DNA: TGTGCCAGCAGCCCAGGCACAACCTACGAGCAGTACTTC.

This clone was recorded a few times. This chain links TRBV12-1 with TRBJ2-7; TRBD2, the table's D call, lacks a check against the DNA. TRBV12-1 is listed as a pseudogene. This CDR3 comprises 19 residues. The CDR3 nucleotides read TGTGCCAGCAGCCAACAAGACAGTCTGCGGGACTTACTTTCGCTGAAGCAGTACTTC. This sequence encodes CASSQQDSLRDLLSLKQYF.

This sequence joins TRBV7-3 and TRBJ2-2; tentative D call: TRBD2 (5 bases). This CDR3 has 16 residues. Germline V gives CDR1 SGHTA, CDR2 FQGTGA. Between the trimmed V and J ends, which lost 4 bases and 8 bases, there was a span of 20 bases. The CDR3 bases are TGTGCCAGCAGCTCGAATCCCCCGGGCGGCGGGGGGGAGCTGTTTTTT. Amino acids: CASSSNPPGGGGELFF. Using reference TRBV7-3 and TRBJ2-2 for the parts outside the CDR3, the full variable domain is GAGVSQTPSNKVTEKGKYVELRCDPISGHTALYWYRQSLGQGPEFLIYFQGTGAADDSGLPNDRFFAVRPEGSVSTLKIQRTERGDSAVYLCASSSNPPGGGGELFFGEGSRLTVL.

The chain uses TRBV11-2 and TRBJ1-6, with D uncertain. CDR1 SGHAT and CDR2 FQNNGV come from the germline V gene. There are 17 residues in the CDR3. The ends were cut back, 1 base at V and 2 bases at J, with 12 bases in the middle. The CDR3 here is CASSLATWAAYNSPLHF. CDR3 bases: TGTGCCAGCAGCTTAGCGACGTGGGCTGCCTATAATTCACCCCTCCACTTT.

The sample holds a few counts of this clone. The genes are TRBV4-1 and TRBJ2-1; 11 nucleotides agree with TRBD2. Germline CDR1 MGHRA, CDR2 YSYEKL. The CDR3 loop spans 17 amino acids. J was trimmed by 7 bases and V by 0 bases; bases with no gene match: 8. As DNA, the CDR3 is TGCGCCAGCAGCCAAGACGGGATAGCGGGGGGGCAAAATGAGCAGTTCTTC. Protein sequence: CASSQDGIAGGQNEQFF.

The V call is TRBV7-9, the J call TRBJ2-7; D not resolved. Per the germline V gene, CDR1 is SEHNR and CDR2 is FQNEAQ (reference sequence). The length of the CDR3 is 13 residues. The V end was cut by 2 bases, the J end by 5 bases, with 10 bases between. The CDR3 DNA reads as TGTGCCAGCAGCTTATCCAGTGCCAACGAGCAGTACTTC. Translating it yields CASSLSSANEQYF.

In DNA, the CDR3 is TGTGCCAGCAGTCCCCCTGACAGAGAAGCTTTCTTT. Translating it yields CASSPPDREAFF. The chain couples TRBV27 to TRBJ1-1; TRBD1 is a possible D gene (5 bases). The V end was cut by 5 bases, the J end by 8 bases, with 12 bases between. This CDR3 has 12 residues. Germline V gene lookup returns CDR1 MNHEY and CDR2 SMNVEV (reference sequence).

The chain links TRBV13 to TRBJ1-4; D is unclear. The germline gives CDR1 PRHDT, CDR2 FYEKMQ (reference sequence). The V and J ends lost 2 bases and 4 bases respectively, with 8 bases between them. CDR3 size: 14 residues. This chain's CDR3 is CASSLRRLNEKLFF. The CDR3 DNA reads as TGTGCCAGCAGCTTAAGGCGGCTTAATGAAAAACTGTTTTTT.

The chain uses TRBV6-5 and TRBJ1-6; D is uncertain. The V and J ends lost 3 bases and 7 bases respectively, with 13 bases between them. There are 15 residues in the CDR3. Germline V gives CDR1 MNHEY, CDR2 SVGAGI. CDR3 region: CASSYPRGPNSPLHF. DNA of the CDR3: TGTGCCAGCAGTTATCCCCGAGGCCCCAATTCACCCCTCCACTTT.

This chain links TRBV4-1 with TRBJ2-2; 15 positions agree with TRBD2. The CDR3 consists of 22 residues. From germline, CDR1 is MGHRA and CDR2 YSYEKL. V lost 0 bases and J lost 2; bases outside the gene matches: 13. The CDR3 loop reads CASSQDTAPGLAGGLNTGELFF. In DNA, the CDR3 is TGCGCCAGCAGCCAAGATACGGCCCCGGGACTAGCGGGGGGACTTAACACCGGGGAGCTGTTTTTT.

The chain is built from TRBV9 and TRBJ2-3, with D possibly matching TRBD1 (5 bases). The length of the CDR3 is 15 residues. Germline CDR1 and CDR2: SGDLS and YYNGEE. Trimming took 4 bases from V and 4 from J, leaving 16 bases between them. Written as DNA, the CDR3 is TGTGCCAGCAGCTCTAGGACGAGCAGGGCAGATACGCAGTATTTT. Its translation is CASSSRTSRADTQYF.

For this clone: The same CDR3 is also encoded by other DNA sequences in this sample. J is TRBJ2-1 and V is TRBV5-4; 7 nucleotides line up with TRBD2. The CDR3 has 14 amino acids. The ends lost 0 bases at V and 5 bases at J; junction bases unmatched: 2. Per the germline V gene, CDR1 is SGHNT and CDR2 is YYREEE (reference sequence). The CDR3 spells CASSLAGGNNEQFF. The CDR3 DNA is TGTGCCAGCAGCTTGGCGGGGGGAAACAATGAGCAGTTCTTC.

This chain links TRBV7-3 with TRBJ2-5; 9 bases fit TRBD1. Germline-derived CDR1 and CDR2 are SGHTA and FQGTGA. J lost 2 bases, V lost 5 bases, and 6 bases had no gene match. The CDR3 is 15 residues long. This CDR3 reads CASSPGTGRQETQYF. As DNA, the CDR3 is TGTGCCAGCAGCCCTGGGACAGGGCGACAAGAGACCCAGTACTTC.

The gene calls are TRBV11-3 and TRBJ2-1; 7 positions agree with TRBD1. This CDR3 spans 18 amino acids. V dropped 0 bases and J dropped 1; count of bases not matched to a gene: 9. Germline lookup yields CDR1 SGHNT and CDR2 YENEEA. DNA for the CDR3: TGTGCCAGCAGCTTAGAGGCGGGCAGGGGGATATCCTACAATGAGCAGTTCTTC. It translates to CASSLEAGRGISYNEQFF.

The chain uses TRBV5-8 and TRBJ2-4; D perhaps matches TRBD1 (5 bases). The V gene lost 2 bases and the J gene lost 0 bases, with 18 bases spanning the gap. Germline V gives CDR1 SGHTS, CDR2 YDEGEE. The CDR3 has 18 amino acids. CDR3 coding DNA: TGTGCCAGCAGCTTCTCCAGGGAAGGATTACTAGCCAAAAACATTCAGTACTTC. It yields the protein CASSFSREGLLAKNIQYF.

The chain recombines TRBV18 with TRBJ2-3, with 13 bases fitting TRBD2. The CDR3 totals 17 residues. Trimming cost V 2 bases and J 1 base; bases outside gene matches: 3. Germline CDR1 KGHSH, CDR2 LQKENI. CDR3 region: CASSPRGTSGGTDTQYF. The CDR3 bases are TGTGCCAGCTCACCAAGAGGGACTAGCGGGGGCACAGATACGCAGTATTTT.

This clone was seen more than once but under ten times. V usage is TRBV6-2 or TRBV6-3 and J usage is TRBJ1-2; a weak D match, TRBD1 (5 bases). V lost 6 bases and J lost 4, with 18 bases in between. The CDR3 is 15 amino acids. The germline V gene has CDR1 MNHEY and CDR2 SVGEGT. The CDR3 spells CASSPDTLGLYGYTF. CDR3 DNA: TGTGCCAGCAGCCCGGACACCCTAGGCCTCTATGGCTACACCTTC.

This chain connects TRBV3-1 (or the pseudogene TRBV3-2) to TRBJ2-5, with TRBD2 matching over 13 bases. Germline V CDR1 and CDR2: LGHDT, YNNKEL (reference sequence). The CDR3 sequence is 17 residues long. The ends lost 4 bases at V and 0 bases at J; junction bases unmatched: 5. The CDR3: CASSRRTSGGNQETQYF. In DNA form, the CDR3 reads TGTGCCAGCAGCCGCCGGACTAGCGGGGGTAACCAAGAGACCCAGTACTTC.

This clone is a singleton in its sample. J is TRBJ2-5 and V is TRBV7-7; 10 nucleotides agree with TRBD2. V was pared by 0 bases and J by 2 bases, with 6 bases of the junction left unmatched. Germline CDR1 and CDR2: SSHAT and FNYEAQ (reference sequence). The CDR3 runs to 17 residues. The CDR3 DNA is TGTGCCAGCAGCTTAGCGCGAAGCGGGGGGGCACAAGAGACCCAGTACTTC. Translating gives CASSLARSGGAQETQYF. Complete variable domain (other parts from reference TRBV7-7 and TRBJ2-5): GAGVSQSPRYKVTKRGQDVTLRCDPISSHATLYWYQQALGQGPEFLTYFNYEAQPDKSGLPSDRFSAERPEGSISTLTIQRTEQRDSAMYRCASSLARSGGAQETQYFGPGTRLLVL.

J is TRBJ1-1 and V is TRBV5-6; no reliable D call. CDR3 length equals 12 residues. V was shortened by 6 bases and J by 0 bases, with 6 bases between the two germline ends. Germline CDR1 SGHDT, CDR2 YYEEEE. The DNA of the CDR3 is TGTGCCAGCACCGAGTTGAACACTGAAGCTTTCTTT. Its protein product is CASTELNTEAFF.

The rearrangement links TRBV5-1 to TRBJ2-5, with TRBD2 matching 7 bases. J lost 5 bases, V lost 2 bases, and 6 bases had no gene match. This CDR3 region has 14 residues. Germline V gene sequence: CDR1 SGHRS, CDR2 YFSETQ. The chain's CDR3 is CASSLQRGIETQYF. As DNA, the CDR3 is TGCGCCAGCAGCTTACAGCGGGGTATCGAGACCCAGTACTTC.

The rearrangement uses TRBV7-3 and TRBJ2-2; no clear D gene. V was clipped by 0 bases and J by 1 base, with 12 bases between them. This CDR3 is 17 amino acids long. The germline V gene has CDR1 SGHTA and CDR2 FQGTGA. CDR3 in amino acids: CASSLTASVMNTGELFF. The CDR3 bases are TGTGCCAGCAGCTTAACGGCCAGCGTTATGAACACCGGGGAGCTGTTTTTT.

This sequence joins TRBV19 and TRBJ2-2, with D tentatively TRBD2 (7 bases). Germline V lookup: CDR1 LNHDA, CDR2 SQIVND (reference sequence). This CDR3 is built from 16 residues. V was clipped by 3 bases and J by 5 bases, with 16 bases between them. The CDR3 sequence is CASSMGTGRATGELFF. The DNA of the CDR3 is TGTGCCAGTAGTATGGGTACAGGGAGGGCTACCGGGGAGCTGTTTTTT. Using reference TRBV19 and TRBJ2-2 for the parts outside the CDR3, the full variable domain is DGGITQSPKYLFRKEGQNVTLSCEQNLNHDAMYWYRQDPGQGLRLIYYSQIVNDFQKGDIAEGYSVSREKKESFPLTVTSAQKNPTAFYLCASSMGTGRATGELFFGEGSRLTVL.

The V and J genes are TRBV3-1 (or the pseudogene TRBV3-2) and TRBJ2-7; D uncertain. This CDR3 region has 14 residues. Germline CDR1 reads LGHDT; CDR2 reads YNNKEL (reference sequence). V lost 1 base to trimming and J lost 2 bases, with 9 bases between them. CDR3 region: CASSQALSTYEQYF. CDR3 nucleotides: TGTGCCAGCAGCCAAGCGCTATCTACCTACGAGCAGTACTTC.

The chain uses TRBV7-3 and TRBJ2-2; no clear D gene. V gave up 7 bases and J gave up 5 bases, with 5 bases separating them. The germline V gene encodes CDR1 SGHTA and CDR2 FQGTGA. The CDR3 runs to 11 residues. The chain's CDR3 is CASNKTGELFF. CDR3 nucleotide sequence: TGTGCCAGCAACAAGACCGGGGAGCTGTTTTTT. The full variable domain, with the rest looked up from reference TRBV7-3 and TRBJ2-2, is GAGVSQTPSNKVTEKGKYVELRCDPISGHTALYWYRQSLGQGPEFLIYFQGTGAADDSGLPNDRFFAVRPEGSVSTLKIQRTERGDSAVYLCASNKTGELFFGEGSRLTVL.

V gene TRBV6-1 combines with J gene TRBJ2-3; the match to TRBD2 covers 9 bases. The germline V gene has CDR1 MNHNS and CDR2 SASEGT. V gave up 2 bases and J gave up 3 bases; unmatched junction bases: 3. CDR3 length: 15 residues. CDR3 bases: TGTGCCAGCAGTGAACTAGCGGGGAAGACAGATACGCAGTATTTT. Encoded protein: CASSELAGKTDTQYF.

The V gene is TRBV6-5, the J gene TRBJ2-1; 10 positions match TRBD2. The CDR3 covers 15 residues. Germline assignment: CDR1 MNHEY and CDR2 SVGAGI. V lost 2 bases to trimming and J lost 7 bases; unmatched junction nucleotides: 5. This CDR3 is CASSYPSGGTNEQFF. DNA of the CDR3: TGTGCCAGCAGTTACCCTAGCGGGGGTACTAATGAGCAGTTCTTC.

V usage is TRBV15 and J usage is TRBJ1-6, with D perhaps matching TRBD1 (6 bases). Germline V gene data show CDR1 as LNHNV and CDR2 as YYDKDF (reference sequence). CDR3 length: 16 amino acids. The ends were cut back, 8 bases at V and 6 bases at J, with 20 bases in the middle. The CDR3 is CATLPPLGTSNSPLHF. Written as DNA, the CDR3 is TGTGCCACCCTGCCACCCCTCGGGACATCTAATTCACCCCTCCACTTT.